A single sample gave rise to the 14 T cell receptor beta chains below, sequenced in a study of blood T cell repertoires in COVID-19 (dated by TCRdb to the early 2020s). Libraries were built with the immunoSEQ multiplex PCR assay. The table comes from immuneACCESS by way of TCRdb, which keeps in-frame sequences with V and J called. Part of the clones is missing from these tables; in studies checked, under half for an unresolved V gene and the rest for unknown reasons. The sample has about 110,000 clones on record, approximately 82% of them singletons. Of the sample, 15% falls within the top ten clones. The sequencing input was peripheral blood. The source of these receptors is a woman aged 80 or older with acute or convalescent COVID-19.

The chain links TRBV15 to TRBJ1-5; D perhaps matches TRBD1 (5 bases). Germline CDR1 and CDR2: LNHNV and YYDKDF (reference sequence). V was pared by 0 bases and J by 6 bases, with 6 bases between. This CDR3 has 13 residues. The CDR3 nucleotides are TGTGCCACCAGCAGAGATCAGGGTCAGCCCCAGCATTTT. This sequence encodes CATSRDQGQPQHF.

The genes are TRBV6-5 and TRBJ1-1; a possible D gene is TRBD1 (6 bases). The CDR3 length is 14 residues. Germline V gene lookup returns CDR1 MNHEY and CDR2 SVGAGI. The V end was cut by 6 bases, the J end by 5 bases, with 16 bases between. CDR3 region: CASSGGQLGTEAFF. CDR3 coding DNA: TGTGCCAGCAGCGGCGGACAGCTAGGAACTGAAGCTTTCTTT.

This chain joins TRBV4-3 and TRBJ2-3, with D maybe TRBD2 (6 bases). CDR3 size: 15 residues. V was clipped by 0 bases and J by 7 bases, with 14 bases between them. From germline, CDR1 is LGHNA and CDR2 YSLEER. The DNA for the CDR3 is TGCGCCAGCAGCCAAGATGGACGGGAGTGGAATACGCAGTATTTT. As protein: CASSQDGREWNTQYF.

This clone was counted a single time. This chain uses TRBV10-1 with TRBJ2-3; 9 nucleotides agree with TRBD1. The V segment lost 1 base and the J segment 1 base; nucleotides outside the gene matches: 3. The CDR3 has 16 residues. Germline CDR1 WNHNN, CDR2 SYGVQD (reference sequence). This CDR3 is CASSEYRDRGTDTQYF. In nucleotides, the CDR3 is TGCGCCAGCAGTGAGTACCGGGACAGGGGCACAGATACGCAGTATTTT.

This chain connects TRBV7-8 to TRBJ2-2, with 11 bases fitting TRBD2. The trim removed 4 bases at V and 1 base at J, leaving 5 bases unmatched. This CDR3 is built from 17 residues. Germline V CDR1 and CDR2: SGHVS, FQNEAQ. The CDR3 loop is CASSSRLAGQNTGELFF. As DNA, the CDR3 is TGTGCCAGCAGCTCCAGACTAGCGGGGCAGAACACCGGGGAGCTGTTTTTT.

The gene calls are TRBV5-1 and TRBJ2-3, with D tentatively TRBD2 (6 bases). The V end lost 0 bases, the J end lost 0 bases, and 14 bases lay between the germline ends. Germline CDR1 and CDR2: SGHRS and YFSETQ. This CDR3 is built from 17 residues. The CDR3 nucleotides are TGCGCCAGCAGCTTGGCGATTGCGGGACTCAGCACAGATACGCAGTATTTT. Its protein product is CASSLAIAGLSTDTQYF.

The chain uses TRBV6-5 and TRBJ2-7; 11 positions agree with TRBD2. Trimming at V came to 0 bases and at J to 6 bases, leaving 4 bases not matched to a gene. The CDR3 length is 15 residues. Per germline, CDR1 MNHEY and CDR2 SVGAGI. Here the CDR3 DNA reads TGTGCCAGCAGTTACTCAACTAGCGGGAGAGGCGAGCAGTACTTC. Encoded protein: CASSYSTSGRGEQYF.

CDR3 DNA: TGCGCCAGCAGCTTGACAGGGGGCCAGGGATATAATTCACCCCTCCACTTT. Translated, it gives CASSLTGGQGYNSPLHF. The J gene is TRBJ1-6, the V gene TRBV5-1, with 9 bases identical to TRBD1. V lost 1 base and J lost 4; bases outside the gene matches: 6. CDR1 is SGHRS and CDR2 is YFSETQ in the germline V gene. This CDR3 spans 17 amino acids.

J is TRBJ1-4 and V is TRBV3-1 (or the pseudogene TRBV3-2); no clear D gene. V lost 3 bases to trimming and J lost 8 bases, with 13 bases between them. The CDR3 runs 14 residues. CDR1 and CDR2 from the germline V gene are LGHDT and YNNKEL (reference sequence). CDR3 sequence: CASSHGKGGEKLFF. Written as DNA, the CDR3 is TGTGCCAGCAGCCACGGGAAGGGTGGGGAAAAACTGTTTTTT.

This clone was counted a single time. Other DNA sequences in the same sample also yield this CDR3. This sequence joins TRBV28 and TRBJ1-2; D not resolved. Trimming removed 2 bases from V and 3 bases from J, with 4 bases in between. The CDR3 is made up of 12 amino acids. Germline V gene data show CDR1 as MDHEN and CDR2 as SYDVKM. CDR3 protein: CASSLTDYGYTF. Written as DNA, the CDR3 is TGTGCCAGCAGTTTAACGGACTATGGCTACACCTTC.

The chain couples TRBV6-5 to TRBJ2-1; a possible D gene is TRBD2 (5 bases). In germline, CDR1 is MNHEY, CDR2 SVGAGI. The CDR3 covers 15 residues. Trimming pared 4 bases from V and 3 bases from J, leaving 13 bases between. Here the CDR3 reads CASSLGGLNYNEQFF. The CDR3 DNA reads as TGTGCCAGCAGTTTGGGCGGACTTAACTACAATGAGCAGTTCTTC.

This rearrangement joins TRBV12-3 or TRBV12-4 to TRBJ2-1, with 7 bases fitting TRBD2. V trimming: 7 bases; J trimming: 4 bases; junction bases outside the gene matches: 4. This CDR3 has 13 residues. CDR3 sequence (DNA): TGTGCCAGCAAAGGCGGGAGTTACAATGAGCAGTTCTTC. This gives the protein CASKGGSYNEQFF.

This clone was counted at least ten times. This sequence joins TRBV30 and TRBJ1-5; possible D gene TRBD1, 5 bases. The V end was cut by 3 bases, the J end by 0 bases, with 12 bases between. The CDR3 runs to 15 residues. Germline V gives CDR1 GTSNPN, CDR2 SVGIG (reference sequence). CDR3 sequence reads: CAWSPDSFSNQPQHF. The CDR3 DNA reads TGTGCCTGGAGCCCAGACAGTTTTAGCAATCAGCCCCAGCATTTT.

The chain is built from TRBV27 and TRBJ1-5; D not certain. Germline loops: CDR1 MNHEY, CDR2 SMNVEV (reference sequence). The CDR3 loop spans 14 amino acids. Trimming shortened V by 5 bases and J by 3 bases, and 11 bases separated the two germline ends. The CDR3 reads CASSPYSSNQPQHF. The CDR3, as DNA: TGTGCCAGCAGTCCATACAGTTCCAATCAGCCCCAGCATTTT.